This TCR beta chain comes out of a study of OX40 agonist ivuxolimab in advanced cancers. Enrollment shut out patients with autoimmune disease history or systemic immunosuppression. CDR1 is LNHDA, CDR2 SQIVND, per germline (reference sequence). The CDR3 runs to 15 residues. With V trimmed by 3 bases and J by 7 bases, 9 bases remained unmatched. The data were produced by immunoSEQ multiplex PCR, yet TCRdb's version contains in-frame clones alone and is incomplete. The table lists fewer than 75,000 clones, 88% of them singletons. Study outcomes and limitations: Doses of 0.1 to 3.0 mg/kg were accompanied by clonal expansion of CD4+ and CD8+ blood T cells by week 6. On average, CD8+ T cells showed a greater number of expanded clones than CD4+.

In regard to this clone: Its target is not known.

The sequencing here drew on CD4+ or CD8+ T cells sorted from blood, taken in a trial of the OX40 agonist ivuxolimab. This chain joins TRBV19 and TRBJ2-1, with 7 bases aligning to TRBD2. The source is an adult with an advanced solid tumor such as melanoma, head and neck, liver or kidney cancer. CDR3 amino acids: CASSIRREQGNEQFF. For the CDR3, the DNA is TGTGCCAGTAGTATCCGGCGGGAGCAAGGTAATGAGCAGTTCTTC.